This T cell receptor beta chain was profiled in a study of CD8 T cells in Susac syndrome. Random hexamers served to reverse transcribe about 0.45 to 1 ug RNA. Across 54 Vbeta and 13 Jbeta, immunoSEQ multiplex PCR amplified TCR beta CDR3. TCRdb passed the immunoSEQ multiplex PCR reads through MiXCR, listing each CDR3 protein once. The table shows around 200,000 distinct CDR3 sequences, with 85% to 95% occurring only once. General study results and limits: The study conceded that relatively few individuals underwent its TCR sequencing and HLA analysis.

Trimming took off 3 bases at V and 8 bases at J, with 17 bases between the two ends. This CDR3 has 15 residues. Comments on this clonotype: The antigen remains unidentified.

This TCR derives from a human donor with multiple sclerosis. Sequenced input: CD4+ T cells from PBMCs. J is TRBJ1-5 and V is TRBV23-1, with D uncertain. TRBV23-1 counts as an open reading frame of uncertain function. For the CDR3, the DNA is TGCGCCAGCAGTCATTCCTCCAGTATGGTGAAGCCCCAGCATTTT. Translating it yields CASSHSSSMVKPQHF.